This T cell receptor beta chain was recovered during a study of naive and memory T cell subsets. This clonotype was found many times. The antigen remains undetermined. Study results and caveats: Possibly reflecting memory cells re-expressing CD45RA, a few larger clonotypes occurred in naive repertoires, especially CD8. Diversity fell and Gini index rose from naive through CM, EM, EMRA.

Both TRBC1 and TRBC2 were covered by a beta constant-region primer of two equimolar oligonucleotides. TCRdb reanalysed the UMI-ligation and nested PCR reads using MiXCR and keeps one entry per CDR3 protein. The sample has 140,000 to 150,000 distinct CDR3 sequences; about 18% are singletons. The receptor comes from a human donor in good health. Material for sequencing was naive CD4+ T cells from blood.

The CDR3 loop is CASSSPAAGGRDTQYF. The DNA for the CDR3 is TGTGCCAGCAGTTCCCCGGCGGCCGGGGGAAGGGATACGCAGTATTTT. The chain carries TRBV6-6 and TRBJ2-3; D is perhaps TRBD2 (6 bases). V was clipped by 4 bases and J by 6 bases, with 20 bases between them. The length of the CDR3 is 16 residues. Germline-derived CDR1 and CDR2 are MNHNY and SVGAGI (reference sequence).